This T cell receptor (beta chain) was profiled in a study of T cell responses to AZD1222 COVID-19 vaccine. CDR1 is MNHNS and CDR2 is SASEGT in the germline V gene. Trimming stripped 3 bases from V and 6 bases from J, with 14 bases between. The CDR3 runs 14 residues. The method was immunoSEQ multiplex PCR; TCRdb's version includes in-frame clones alone and lacks a portion of them. The sample consists of around 100,000 clones, about 80% of them appearing once. The receptor comes from an adult in good health. This material consisted of peripheral blood, taken on day 0 of AZD1222 vaccination. The rearrangement uses TRBV6-1 and TRBJ1-2, with D uncertain. The CDR3 reads CASSDPLGVNGYTF. CDR3 coding DNA: TGTGCCAGCAGTGACCCTCTCGGGGTAAATGGCTACACCTTC.